These T cell receptor beta chains were read from a single sample in a study of PD-1 blockade in classical Hodgkin lymphoma. The assay was immunoSEQ multiplex PCR, and TCRdb's table has in-frame clones only and misses some. The table shows some 23,000 clones, with 80% occurring only once. The sample was peripheral blood mononuclear cells (PBMCs), taken before the second cycle of nivolumab. These receptors were taken from a human donor with classical Hodgkin lymphoma. Each CDR3 is given with its conserved first and last residue. The order of the fields is V gene, J gene, CDR3 protein.

TRBV5-4	TRBJ2-7	CASSLGREGHEQYF
TRBV10-1	TRBJ1-4	CASSEPGQGLGSGKLFF
TRBV4-3	TRBJ1-2	CASSQERGRYGYTF
TRBV14	TRBJ2-3	CASSQDLILAGVRNTQYF
TRBV7-1	TRBJ2-2	CASSPGLAGLITGELFF
TRBV6-4	TRBJ2-7	CASSYPSGTSGSCVDEQYF
TRBV5-5	TRBJ2-7	CASSQDLGAYEQYF
TRBV6-5	TRBJ1-2	CASSKARTDGYTF
TRBV13	TRBJ2-3	CASSWGQRGDTQYF
TRBV20-1	TRBJ2-1	CSARDMNEQFF
TRBV2	TRBJ2-3	CASSVGSGLQYF
TRBV5-6	TRBJ2-3	CASSVSTDTQYF
TRBV5-1	TRBJ1-1	CASSFTGTTEAFF
TRBV30	TRBJ2-3	CAWGLASPSTDTQYF
TRBV7-6	TRBJ2-1	CASSLGPGWSNEQFF
TRBV5-4	TRBJ1-1	CASSYRAEGSEAFF
TRBV6-1	TRBJ1-2	CASSLSGDYGYTF
TRBV4-3	TRBJ2-7	CASSTDGSSEQYF
TRBV29-1	TRBJ1-5	CSVVTGTNNQPQHF
TRBV5-4	TRBJ1-6	CASSLFGTGGSPLHF
TRBV6-1	TRBJ1-2	CASIKDPQPNYGYTF
TRBV4-3	TRBJ2-6	CASSQEKQGIISPGANVLTF